This is a list of T cell receptor beta chains from one sample in a study of blood T cell repertoires in COVID-19. Sequencing was performed with immunoSEQ multiplex PCR; in TCRdb, only in-frame clones are kept and a portion is missing. The data contain about 280,000 clones, around 85% of them singletons. What was sequenced was PBMCs or T cells enriched from blood (not recorded which). These receptors all come from a woman aged 45-59 years who had recovered from COVID-19. Both conserved end residues are part of each CDR3. D genes are given only for firm matches. Clone size is not always given. Where it is, it says once, few, many or a class for expanded clones.

V	length	J	size	D	CDR3	DNA
TRBV9	14	TRBJ2-7	-	-	CASSPRWEENEQYF	TGTGCCAGCAGCCCCCGCTGGGAGGAAAACGAGCAGTACTTC
TRBV5-1	16	TRBJ2-6	-	TRBD1	CASRGTDFSGANVLTF	TGCGCCAGCAGAGGGACAGACTTCTCTGGGGCCAACGTCCTGACTTTC
TRBV27	14	TRBJ1-2	-	-	CASSSTATLPGYTF	TGTGCCAGCAGTTCGACAGCCACCCTCCCTGGCTACACCTTC
TRBV14	15	TRBJ1-3	once	-	CASSQQRISGNTIYF	TGTGCCAGCAGCCAACAGCGCATCTCTGGAAACACCATATATTTT
TRBV7-8	14	TRBJ1-2	-	-	CASSPSRGLEGYTF	TGTGCCAGCAGCCCCTCTCGGGGGTTAGAGGGCTACACCTTC
TRBV6-5	15	TRBJ1-2	-	-	CASSSPGRADYGYTF	TGTGCCAGCAGTTCCCCTGGCAGGGCCGACTATGGCTACACCTTC
TRBV2	15	TRBJ1-3	-	-	CASRRSGDAGNTIYF	TGTGCCAGCAGAAGGTCAGGGGACGCTGGAAACACCATATATTTT
TRBV10-3	13	TRBJ1-5	-	TRBD1	CAIRDRENQPQHF	TGTGCCATACGAGACAGGGAGAATCAGCCCCAGCATTTT
TRBV5-6	15	TRBJ1-4	-	TRBD1	CASRGRGYANEKLFF	TGTGCCAGCAGGGGCAGGGGGTATGCTAATGAAAAACTGTTTTTT
TRBV19	17	TRBJ2-2	-	TRBD2	CASQRGLAGGYTGELFF	TGTGCCAGTCAAAGGGGACTAGCGGGAGGGTACACCGGGGAGCTGTTTTTT
TRBV3-1/TRBV3-2	18	TRBJ2-2	-	TRBD2	CASSQERWTSGNTGELFF	TGTGCCAGCAGCCAAGAAAGGTGGACTAGCGGAAACACCGGGGAGCTGTTTTTT
TRBV4-2	14	TRBJ2-7	-	-	CASSQERLAYEQYF	TGTGCCAGCAGCCAAGAACGACTGGCCTACGAGCAGTACTTC
TRBV28	17	TRBJ1-5	-	TRBD1	CASSFHPGQAGNQPQHF	TGTGCCAGCAGTTTCCACCCTGGACAGGCCGGGAATCAGCCCCAGCATTTT
TRBV15	14	TRBJ1-2	-	-	CATSRDVAAHGYTF	TGTGCCACCAGCAGAGATGTGGCAGCGCATGGCTACACCTTC
TRBV3-1/TRBV3-2	13	TRBJ2-1	-	-	CASSQDGGPRQFF	TGTGCCAGCAGCCAGGACGGGGGGCCAAGGCAGTTCTTC
TRBV24-1	13	TRBJ2-3	-	-	CATSDSNTDTQYF	TGTGCCACCAGTGATTCAAACACAGATACGCAGTATTTT
TRBV28	13	TRBJ2-5	-	-	CASSFPGQETQYF	TGTGCCAGCAGTTTCCCCGGTCAAGAGACCCAGTACTTC
TRBV11-2	13	TRBJ2-7	-	-	CASSLAQGYEQYF	TGTGCCAGCAGCTTAGCGCAGGGCTACGAGCAGTACTTC
TRBV7-8	14	TRBJ2-1	-	-	CASSLGLSYNEQFF	TGTGCCAGCAGCTTGGGACTCTCCTACAATGAGCAGTTCTTC
TRBV29-1	15	TRBJ1-4	-	-	CSVVPAGRVNEKLFF	TGCAGCGTTGTCCCGGCAGGGAGGGTTAATGAAAAACTGTTTTTT
TRBV7-2	13	TRBJ1-4	-	-	CASSLVRGEKLFF	TGTGCCAGCAGCTTAGTGAGGGGGGAAAAACTGTTTTTT
TRBV18	17	TRBJ2-1	few	TRBD2	CASSPNLAGGYTNEQFF	TGTGCCAGCTCACCAAACTTAGCGGGAGGATATACAAATGAGCAGTTCTTC
TRBV19	15	TRBJ1-2	once	TRBD1	CASSMWGQAPLGYTF	TGTGCCAGTAGTATGTGGGGACAGGCACCGCTCGGCTACACCTTC
TRBV6-5	15	TRBJ1-2	-	-	CASSYSRERNYGYTF	TGTGCCAGCAGTTACTCAAGGGAGCGTAACTATGGCTACACCTTC
TRBV29-1	13	TRBJ1-4	-	-	CSVGGGRGEKLFF	TGCAGCGTTGGCGGGGGTCGGGGTGAAAAACTGTTTTTT
TRBV5-1	15	TRBJ1-3	-	-	CASNEGTGSGNTIYF	TGCGCCAGCAATGAAGGGACTGGCTCTGGAAACACCATATATTTT
TRBV6-5	15	TRBJ1-1	-	-	CASRKRTGSNAEAFF	TGTGCCAGCAGGAAAAGAACAGGGTCGAACGCTGAAGCTTTCTTT
TRBV4-2	15	TRBJ2-3	-	-	CASSQDKLSTDTQYF	TGTGCCAGCAGCCAGGACAAGCTAAGCACAGATACGCAGTATTTT
TRBV5-1	15	TRBJ1-5	-	-	CASSFTGDSNQPQHF	TGCGCCAGCAGCTTTACCGGGGATAGCAATCAGCCCCAGCATTTT
TRBV5-4	15	TRBJ2-3	-	TRBD2	CASSPAASGGYTQYF	TGTGCCAGCAGCCCGGCCGCTAGCGGGGGGTATACGCAGTATTTT
TRBV9	16	TRBJ2-2	-	-	CASSVKGEVNTGELFF	TGTGCCAGCAGCGTAAAAGGGGAGGTTAATACCGGGGAGCTGTTTTTT
TRBV7-2	15	TRBJ2-6	-	-	CASSPRQSGANVLTF	TGTGCCAGCAGCCCCCGACAGTCTGGGGCCAACGTCCTGACTTTC
TRBV3-1/TRBV3-2	17	TRBJ2-3	-	TRBD2	CASSHHSSGRAVDTQYF	TGTGCCAGCAGCCACCATTCTAGCGGGAGAGCTGTAGATACGCAGTATTTT
TRBV3-1/TRBV3-2	16	TRBJ2-3	-	TRBD2	CASSQERAGGGDTQYF	TGTGCCAGCAGCCAAGAGAGAGCGGGAGGCGGTGATACGCAGTATTTT
TRBV11-3	15	TRBJ1-1	-	TRBD1	CASTDRGERDTEAFF	TGTGCCAGCACAGACAGGGGGGAACGGGACACTGAAGCTTTCTTT
TRBV4-2	16	TRBJ2-7	-	TRBD2	CASSQESGGARNEQYF	TGTGCCAGCAGCCAAGAGTCGGGGGGGGCGCGGAACGAGCAGTACTTC
TRBV11-2	12	TRBJ2-7	-	-	CASSLDLNEQYF	TGTGCCAGCAGCTTAGATCTTAATGAGCAGTACTTC
TRBV10-2	14	TRBJ2-3	-	-	CASRAALSTDTQYF	TGCGCCAGCAGAGCCGCCTTGAGCACAGATACGCAGTATTTT
TRBV6-5	16	TRBJ2-1	once	-	CASSSSVAANYNEQFF	TGTGCCAGCAGTTCGTCGGTAGCGGCCAATTACAATGAGCAGTTCTTC
TRBV18	14	TRBJ1-1	-	-	CASSPSGRATEAFF	TGTGCCAGCTCACCATCAGGCAGGGCCACTGAAGCTTTCTTT
TRBV6-5	13	TRBJ1-1	-	-	CASSYSITDEAFF	TGTGCCAGCAGTTACTCGATAACAGATGAAGCTTTCTTT
TRBV30	15	TRBJ1-2	-	-	CAWSITGWLDYGYTF	TGTGCCTGGAGTATAACAGGATGGTTAGACTATGGCTACACCTTC
TRBV7-9	14	TRBJ2-5	-	TRBD1	CASSFSRGQETQYF	TGTGCCAGCAGCTTCAGCAGGGGGCAGGAGACCCAGTACTTC
TRBV9	16	TRBJ2-1	-	-	CASSVDTLQDYNEQFF	TGTGCCAGCAGCGTAGATACCCTCCAGGATTACAATGAGCAGTTCTTC
TRBV6-5	13	TRBJ2-2	-	-	CASSKYGTGELFF	TGTGCCAGCAGCAAATACGGTACCGGGGAGCTGTTTTTT
TRBV6-5	15	TRBJ1-2	-	TRBD1	CASRLPGQGEDGYTF	TGTGCCAGCCGACTTCCGGGACAGGGGGAAGATGGCTACACCTTC
TRBV30	17	TRBJ2-1	-	TRBD2	CAWSRTSGVLAPVEQFF	TGTGCCTGGAGCCGTACAAGCGGGGTTTTGGCCCCAGTTGAGCAGTTCTTC
TRBV7-9	15	TRBJ1-2	-	TRBD1	CASSPGQGPDYGYTF	TGTGCCAGCAGCCCTGGACAGGGCCCCGACTATGGCTACACCTTC
TRBV29-1	11	TRBJ1-4	-	-	CSGTVNEKLFF	TGCAGCGGGACAGTTAATGAAAAACTGTTTTTT
TRBV5-1	13	TRBJ2-5	-	-	CASTTGVGGTQYF	TGCGCCAGCACTACGGGAGTGGGGGGGACCCAGTACTTC
TRBV4-1	14	TRBJ2-7	-	TRBD2	CASSQAGRLYEQYF	TGCGCCAGCAGCCAAGCCGGGAGGTTATACGAGCAGTACTTC
TRBV6-5	14	TRBJ2-7	-	TRBD1	CASSPTGVRYEQYF	TGTGCCAGCAGTCCCACAGGGGTCCGCTACGAGCAGTACTTC
TRBV9	13	TRBJ1-2	-	TRBD1	CASSERDRGSYTF	TGTGCCAGCAGCGAGCGGGACAGGGGATCGTACACCTTC
TRBV6-5	14	TRBJ1-1	-	TRBD1	CASRLTGSETEAFF	TGTGCCAGCAGATTGACAGGGTCCGAGACTGAAGCTTTCTTT
TRBV5-1	14	TRBJ1-3	-	-	CASRSDTAGNTIYF	TGCGCCAGCAGATCCGACACGGCGGGAAACACCATATATTTT
TRBV3-1/TRBV3-2	15	TRBJ2-3	few	-	CASSQVFQRVDTQYF	TGTGCCAGCAGCCAAGTTTTCCAGAGGGTGGATACGCAGTATTTT
TRBV29-1	13	TRBJ1-1	few	TRBD1	CSGGTGGNTEAFF	TGCAGCGGGGGGACAGGGGGCAACACTGAAGCTTTCTTT
TRBV12-2	24	TRBJ2-7	-	-	CASLGILGRCRLAQRDDRGPEQYF	TGTGCAAGTCTTGGTATCCTGGGTCGTTGTCGCTTAGCACAAAGGGATGACAGGGGGCCCGAGCAGTACTTC